Listed here are 31 T cell receptor beta chains from one sample, sequenced in a study of cytomegalovirus exposure and HLA in healthy donors. A multiplex PCR was run with 60 Vbeta primers and 13 Jbeta primers. Measured with immunoSEQ multiplex PCR; TCRdb has only the in-frame clones, and not every one. Among tens of thousands of clones listed, more than 75% were seen once. Material: PBMCs. All receptors derive from a female donor in good health and CMV-seronegative.

This chain connects TRBV7-2 to TRBJ2-3, with D tentatively TRBD2 (6 bases). This CDR3 is 14 amino acids long. Germline V CDR1 and CDR2: SGHTA, FQGNSA. V lost 7 bases to trimming and J lost 2 bases, with 13 bases between them. The CDR3 sequence is CASTSGPVTDTQYF. CDR3 in DNA: TGTGCCAGCACCAGCGGGCCAGTCACAGATACGCAGTATTTT.

The chain has TRBV18 and TRBJ1-1, with a weak D call TRBD1 (6 bases). Germline loops: CDR1 KGHSH, CDR2 LQKENI. V was shortened by 4 bases and J by 3 bases, with 12 bases between the two germline ends. The CDR3 loop spans 14 amino acids. The chain's CDR3 is CASSRRQDHTEAFF. As DNA, the CDR3 is TGTGCCAGCTCACGCAGACAGGATCACACTGAAGCTTTCTTT.

This chain uses TRBV6-5 with TRBJ2-5, with D possibly matching TRBD1 (6 bases). This CDR3 region has 14 residues. The V and J ends lost 2 bases and 2 bases respectively, with 9 bases between them. Germline CDR1 reads MNHEY; CDR2 reads SVGAGI. For the CDR3, the DNA is TGTGCCAGCAGTTACCATGGACAGCAAGAGACCCAGTACTTC. The encoded protein is CASSYHGQQETQYF.

V usage is TRBV5-1 and J usage is TRBJ1-1; 7 bases are a match to TRBD1. Germline trimming cut 3 bases from V and 1 base from J; bases unmatched to any gene: 3. Germline V lookup: CDR1 SGHRS, CDR2 YFSETQ. CDR3 length: 14 amino acids. In nucleotides, the CDR3 is TGCGCCAGCAGCTCGGGACAGCCGAACACTGAAGCTTTCTTT. Its translation is CASSSGQPNTEAFF.

The chain combines TRBV4-1 with TRBJ1-6; possibly TRBD1 for D (6 bases). V was clipped by 4 bases and J by 10 bases, with 17 bases between them. Germline V gene lookup returns CDR1 MGHRA and CDR2 YSYEKL. CDR3 length: 15 residues. CDR3 amino acids: CASSPLGQTISPLHF. DNA of the CDR3: TGCGCCAGCAGCCCGCTAGGACAGACGATATCACCCCTCCACTTT.

The chain has TRBV27 and TRBJ2-3; D is ambiguous. CDR1 is MNHEY and CDR2 is SMNVEV in the germline V gene (reference sequence). This CDR3 has 15 residues. The V gene lost 3 bases and the J gene lost 2 bases, with 12 bases spanning the gap. In DNA form, the CDR3 reads TGTGCCAGCAGTTTTTACAGAGTCGACACAGATACGCAGTATTTT. It is translated as CASSFYRVDTDTQYF.

This clone showed up just once. This rearrangement joins TRBV27 to TRBJ1-5; possible D gene TRBD1, 5 bases. Germline loops: CDR1 MNHEY, CDR2 SMNVEV (reference sequence). V gave up 6 bases and J gave up 4 bases, with 10 bases separating them. The CDR3 consists of 13 residues. The CDR3 coding sequence is TGTGCCAGCAGCCAGGGTCGAAATCAGCCCCAGCATTTT. Protein: CASSQGRNQPQHF.

The chain joins TRBV10-3 to TRBJ1-4; D possibly corresponds to TRBD1 (6 bases). The CDR3 sequence is 12 residues long. V was pared by 6 bases and J by 4 bases, with 6 bases between. Germline V gene data show CDR1 as ENHRY and CDR2 as SYGVKD. The CDR3 loop is CAIRDSNEKLFF. The CDR3 DNA reads as TGTGCCATCAGGGACAGTAATGAAAAACTGTTTTTT.

The rearrangement uses TRBV6-6 and TRBJ2-7, with 9 bases identical to TRBD2. Losses at the gene ends were 6 bases for V and 1 base for J; bases not matched to a gene: 7. This CDR3 region has 15 residues. The germline CDR1 and CDR2 sequences are MNHNY and SVGAGI (reference sequence). In DNA, the CDR3 is TGTGCCAGCAGAACCGGAACTAGCGGGTCCTACGAGCAGTACTTC. Translation gives CASRTGTSGSYEQYF.

V usage is TRBV12-5 and J usage is TRBJ1-3; D remains unclear. Per germline, CDR1 LGHNT and CDR2 FRNRAP. V lost 3 bases, J lost 2 bases, and 8 bases lay in between. The CDR3 covers 14 residues. The CDR3 DNA is TGTGCTAGTGGTTTTACAGAAACTGGAAACACCATATATTTT. The encoded protein is CASGFTETGNTIYF.

The CDR3 reads CASSSTGVGTEAFF. CDR3 bases: TGTGCCAGCAGCTCCACAGGGGTAGGGACTGAAGCTTTCTTT. The rearrangement joins TRBV7-2 to TRBJ1-1, with 7 bases identical to TRBD1. Trimming took 4 bases from V and 5 from J; bases not matched to a gene: 7. The CDR3 length is 14 residues. CDR1 and CDR2 (germline): SGHTA, FQGNSA.

The chain carries TRBV5-1 and TRBJ2-3; 10 nucleotides align to TRBD2. Germline CDR1 SGHRS, CDR2 YFSETQ. The CDR3 spans 14 residues. V lost 4 bases to trimming and J lost 6 bases; unmatched junction nucleotides: 5. CDR3 bases: TGCGCCAGCAGCCGAGGGACTAGCGAGGATACGCAGTATTTT. This sequence encodes CASSRGTSEDTQYF.

The chain carries TRBV5-8 and TRBJ2-3; no definite D call. Germline CDR1 SGHTS, CDR2 YDEGEE. This CDR3 comprises 13 residues. The ends were cut back, 1 base at V and 6 bases at J, with 9 bases in the middle. In nucleotides, the CDR3 is TGTGCCAGCAGCTTGCAGTTCTGGGATACGCAGTATTTT. This gives the protein CASSLQFWDTQYF.

The CDR3 nucleotides are TGTGCCAGCAGTGATCTTAGCGGGGGGGCTGGGACCGGGGAGCTGTTTTTT. This translates into CASSDLSGGAGTGELFF. V and J are TRBV6-1 and TRBJ2-2, with 11 bases that match TRBD2. This CDR3 comprises 17 residues. The germline CDR1 and CDR2 sequences are MNHNS and SASEGT. With 3 bases clipped from V and 5 bases from J, the junction kept 8 bases outside the gene matches.

The chain uses TRBV2 and TRBJ2-5, with 7 positions matching TRBD1. The J call is in doubt because the DNA end fits TRBJ2-7 better. Germline CDR1 SNHLY, CDR2 FYNNEI. The CDR3 totals 14 residues. The CDR3 protein is CASSPRDSFYEQYF. In nucleotides, the CDR3 is TGTGCCAGCAGTCCACGGGACAGTTTCTACGAGCAGTACTTC.

J is TRBJ2-7 and V is TRBV2, with 7 bases that match TRBD1. Germline CDR1 reads SNHLY; CDR2 reads FYNNEI. The CDR3 runs 15 residues. V was clipped by 6 bases and J by 6 bases; unmatched bases: 14. The CDR3: CASRDPGQASSEQYF. The CDR3 DNA reads as TGTGCCAGCAGAGATCCAGGACAGGCCTCGAGCGAGCAGTACTTC.

V gene TRBV2 combines with J gene TRBJ1-5, with 11 positions matching TRBD1. Germline trimming cut 6 bases from V and 5 bases from J; bases unmatched to any gene: 3. The germline CDR1 and CDR2 sequences are SNHLY and FYNNEI. CDR3 length equals 14 residues. CDR3 sequence (DNA): TGTGCCAGCAGCGGACAGGGGGCACATCAGCCCCAGCATTTT. This codes for CASSGQGAHQPQHF.

The chain employs TRBV10-3 and TRBJ2-7; D is undetermined. This CDR3 is 14 amino acids long. The germline V gene has CDR1 ENHRY and CDR2 SYGVKD. V gave up 8 bases and J gave up 0 bases, with 14 bases separating them. This chain's CDR3 is CAIGLGGSSYEQYF. CDR3 nucleotide sequence: TGTGCCATCGGTCTAGGCGGTAGCTCCTACGAGCAGTACTTC.

As for this clone: Other DNA sequences in this sample translate to the same CDR3. Here the CDR3 DNA reads TGTGCCAGCTCACCCCCCTATCCGGACAGGGATAATCAGCCCCAGCATTTT. It encodes CASSPPYPDRDNQPQHF. The gene calls are TRBV18 and TRBJ1-5; 8 nucleotides align to TRBD1. The CDR3 loop spans 17 amino acids. Germline CDR1 reads KGHSH; CDR2 reads LQKENI. The junction had 11 bases not matched to a gene; V was cut back by 3 bases and J by 4 bases.

The CDR3 bases are TGTGCCACCAGTGCGGACTCTAAATATCAGCCCCAGCATTTT. Residues: CATSADSKYQPQHF. V gene TRBV15 combines with J gene TRBJ1-5; no clear D. CDR1 LNHNV and CDR2 YYDKDF come from the germline V gene (reference sequence). The CDR3 is made up of 14 amino acids. V was shortened by 6 bases and J by 5 bases, with 14 bases between the two germline ends.

The chain couples TRBV25-1 to TRBJ1-6; D may be TRBD1 (6 bases). V was trimmed by 3 bases and J by 7 bases, leaving 13 bases between them. The CDR3 is 15 residues long. The germline V gene has CDR1 MGHDK and CDR2 SYGVNS. CDR3: CASSDPNRANSPLHF. The DNA of the CDR3 is TGTGCCAGCAGTGATCCGAACAGGGCAAATTCACCCCTCCACTTT.

V usage is TRBV7-3 and J usage is TRBJ1-2, with a tentative D call TRBD1 (5 bases). Germline V gives CDR1 SGHTA, CDR2 FQGTGA. CDR3 length equals 15 residues. V dropped 4 bases and J dropped 2 bases, with 14 bases sitting between them. The DNA of the CDR3 is TGTGCCAGCAGCTCCGGGACTGGGGCGAACTATGGCTACACCTTC. It translates to CASSSGTGANYGYTF.

This clone was seen a few times. The CDR3 nucleotides read TGCGCCAGCAGCTTGGCTGCAGGAAGCTCCTACGAGCAGTACTTC. Translation gives CASSLAAGSSYEQYF. The V and J genes are TRBV5-1 and TRBJ2-7; no definite D call. Germline CDR1 reads SGHRS; CDR2 reads YFSETQ. The CDR3 length is 15 residues. Trimming left V 0 bases short and J 0 bases short, with 10 bases between.

The V call is TRBV12-5, the J call TRBJ1-1; tentative D call: TRBD1 (5 bases). Germline CDR1 is LGHNT and CDR2 is FRNRAP. CDR3 length equals 12 residues. Trimming cost V 7 bases and J 9 bases, with 15 bases left between them. CDR3 amino acids: CASALTVDQAFF. The DNA of the CDR3 is TGTGCTAGTGCCCTGACAGTGGATCAAGCTTTCTTT.

This rearrangement joins TRBV30 to TRBJ1-2; 9 bases map to TRBD1. Looked up from germline, CDR1 is GTSNPN and CDR2 is SVGIG (reference sequence). The CDR3 runs to 18 residues. J was trimmed by 0 bases and V by 3 bases; bases with no gene match: 14. The CDR3 nucleotides are TGTGCCTGGAGAAAGCCTAACAGGGGGCTACCTCCTAACTATGGCTACACCTTC. Protein product: CAWRKPNRGLPPNYGYTF.

The genes are TRBV5-1 and TRBJ2-7, with D possibly being TRBD1 (6 bases). Trimming removed 3 bases at V and 1 base at J, with 11 bases between. CDR1 is SGHRS, CDR2 YFSETQ, per germline. The CDR3 length is 14 residues. CDR3 nucleotide sequence: TGCGCCAGCAGCTACCAGGGGCGTTCCTACGAGCAGTACTTC. Translation: CASSYQGRSYEQYF.

This chain joins TRBV27 and TRBJ2-2; the D is unclear. The CDR3 length is 13 residues. The germline V and J ends were trimmed by 10 bases and 1 base, with 10 bases remaining between them. Germline V gene data show CDR1 as MNHEY and CDR2 as SMNVEV (reference sequence). The CDR3 DNA sequence: TGTGCCACCATATCGGTGAACACCGGGGAGCTGTTTTTT. Its protein is CATISVNTGELFF.

This sequence joins TRBV5-1 and TRBJ2-5; 7 bases are shared with TRBD1. The end of the DNA fits TRBJ2-7 better, so the J call may be wrong. The CDR3 has 16 residues. Germline V CDR1 and CDR2: SGHRS, YFSETQ. Here the CDR3 DNA reads TGCGCCAGCAGCTTGCTAACAGGGGCCGTTGGTTACGAGCAGTACTTC. Translating it yields CASSLLTGAVGYEQYF.

Comments on this clone: The junction differs from germline at one of its ends, possibly a read error. This rearrangement joins TRBV9 to TRBJ2-1; possibly TRBD2 for D (6 bases). The germline CDR1 and CDR2 sequences are SGDLS and YYNGEE. The length of the CDR3 is 15 residues. The CDR3 reads CASSVVPGGNNGQFF. The CDR3 bases are TGTGCCAGCAGCGTAGTGCCCGGGGGAAACAATGGGCAGTTCTTC.

The V call is TRBV27, the J call TRBJ2-4; D is uncertain. The CDR3 sequence is 15 residues long. CDR1 MNHEY and CDR2 SMNVEV come from the germline V gene (reference sequence). V was clipped by 8 bases and J by 1 base, with 15 bases between them. For the CDR3, the DNA is TGTGCCAGCCAGATTGACTCCCTGGCCAAAAACATTCAGTACTTC. This sequence encodes CASQIDSLAKNIQYF.

V is TRBV5-4 and J is TRBJ1-6, with a weak D call TRBD1 (6 bases). V lost 2 bases and J lost 7, with 13 bases in between. The germline V gene has CDR1 SGHNT and CDR2 YYREEE (reference sequence). The CDR3 is made up of 15 amino acids. The CDR3 bases are TGTGCCAGCAGCTTAAGACAGGCACCGAATTCACCCCTCCACTTT. Residues: CASSLRQAPNSPLHF.